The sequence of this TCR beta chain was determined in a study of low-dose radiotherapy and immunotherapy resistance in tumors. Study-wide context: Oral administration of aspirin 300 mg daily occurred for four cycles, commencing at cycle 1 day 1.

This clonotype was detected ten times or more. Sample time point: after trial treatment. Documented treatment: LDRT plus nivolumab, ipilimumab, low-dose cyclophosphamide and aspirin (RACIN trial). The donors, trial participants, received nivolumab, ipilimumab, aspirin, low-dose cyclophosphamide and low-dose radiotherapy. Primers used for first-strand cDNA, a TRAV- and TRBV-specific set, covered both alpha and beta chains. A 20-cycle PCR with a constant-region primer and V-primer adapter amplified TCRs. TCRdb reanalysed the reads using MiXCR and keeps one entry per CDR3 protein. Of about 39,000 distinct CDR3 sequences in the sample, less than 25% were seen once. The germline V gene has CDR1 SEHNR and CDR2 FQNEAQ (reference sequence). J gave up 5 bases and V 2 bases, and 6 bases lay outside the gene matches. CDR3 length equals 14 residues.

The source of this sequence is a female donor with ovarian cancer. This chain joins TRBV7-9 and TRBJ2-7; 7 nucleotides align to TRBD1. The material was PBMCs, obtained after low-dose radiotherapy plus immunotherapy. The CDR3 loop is CASSLSTGVHEQYF. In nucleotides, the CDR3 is TGTGCCAGCAGCTTAAGCACAGGGGTCCACGAGCAGTACTTC.